One and the same sample provided the 29 T cell receptor beta chains below, sequenced in a study of T cells in localized non-small cell lung cancer. Repertoires were generated with immunoSEQ multiplex PCR, while TCRdb's copy carries only in-frame clones and drops some. Of approximately 43,000 clones listed, about nine tenths were seen once; the top ten hold 2% to 3%. The input for sequencing was peripheral blood, taken before any cancer treatment. The receptor source for this set is a female donor aged 60 or older with stage I squamous cell lung carcinoma.

The V call is TRBV7-6, the J call TRBJ2-1, with 10 positions matching TRBD2. The CDR3 has 16 amino acids. Looked up from germline, CDR1 is SGHVS and CDR2 is FNYEAQ. The junction had 4 bases not matched to a gene; V was cut back by 5 bases and J by 0 bases. CDR3 loop: CASSIPSGSSYNEQFF. For the CDR3, the DNA is TGTGCCAGCAGCATACCTAGCGGGAGCTCCTACAATGAGCAGTTCTTC.

This chain links TRBV27 with TRBJ1-4; D may be TRBD1 (5 bases). The CDR3 has 16 amino acids. The V and J ends lost 6 bases and 11 bases respectively, with 25 bases between them. CDR1 MNHEY and CDR2 SMNVEV come from the germline V gene (reference sequence). The CDR3 region is CASRPGLGPGIYKLFF. CDR3 coding DNA: TGTGCCAGCAGACCCGGACTGGGACCTGGGATCTACAAACTGTTTTTT.

The rearrangement joins TRBV18 to TRBJ2-3; 9 bases align to TRBD2. Per the germline V gene, CDR1 is KGHSH and CDR2 is LQKENI. This CDR3 contains 16 residues. Trimming took 0 bases from V and 6 from J; bases not matched to a gene: 7. The CDR3 nucleotides read TGTGCCAGCTCACCACCGGGCGGGAGGGTTGTCGATACGCAGTATTTT. Amino acids: CASSPPGGRVVDTQYF.

The chain combines TRBV5-1 with TRBJ2-7; 9 bases match TRBD2. The CDR3 covers 15 residues. Germline V gene sequence: CDR1 SGHRS, CDR2 YFSETQ. With V trimmed by 0 bases and J by 3 bases, 4 bases remained unmatched. The CDR3 protein is CASSLAPSGVYEQYF. DNA of the CDR3: TGCGCCAGCAGCTTGGCCCCTAGCGGGGTCTACGAGCAGTACTTC.

The chain employs TRBV7-9 and TRBJ1-2; 9 nucleotides align to TRBD1. Germline V gene lookup returns CDR1 SEHNR and CDR2 FQNEAQ (reference sequence). The V segment lost 5 bases and the J segment 5 bases; nucleotides outside the gene matches: 15. This CDR3 has 17 amino acids. In DNA form, the CDR3 reads TGTGCCAGCAGCCCGGGGACAGGGATTGGGGAAGCTTATGGCTACACCTTC. The encoded protein is CASSPGTGIGEAYGYTF.

This chain links TRBV4-3 with TRBJ2-3, with 11 positions matching TRBD2. V lost 3 bases to trimming and J lost 5 bases; unmatched junction nucleotides: 7. Germline loops: CDR1 LGHNA, CDR2 YSLEER. The CDR3 consists of 16 residues. Here the CDR3 reads CASSQEALAGEDTQYF. CDR3 sequence (DNA): TGCGCCAGCAGCCAGGAGGCACTAGCGGGAGAAGATACGCAGTATTTT.

This clone came up once. V is TRBV29-1 and J is TRBJ2-7; D could derive from TRBD1 or TRBD2 (7 bases each). V was clipped by 7 bases and J by 4 bases, with 20 bases between them. This CDR3 has 14 amino acids. Germline V gives CDR1 SQVTM, CDR2 ANQGSEA. The CDR3 loop reads CSAQAARGGYEQYF. The CDR3 bases are TGCAGCGCCCAAGCCGCCAGGGGGGGATACGAGCAGTACTTC.

This clone was detected a few times. The J gene is TRBJ1-1, the V gene TRBV18; D is perhaps TRBD1 (5 bases). The CDR3 extends over 13 amino acids. CDR1 and CDR2 (germline): KGHSH, LQKENI. Trimming removed 4 bases from V and 5 bases from J, with 11 bases in between. DNA for the CDR3: TGTGCCAGCTCACAGGGGCAGGGAACTGAAGCTTTCTTT. This gives the protein CASSQGQGTEAFF.

The rearrangement joins TRBV29-1 to TRBJ2-2; 7 bases map to TRBD2. The V and J ends lost 7 bases and 5 bases, in that order; junction bases with no gene match: 10. The CDR3 is 14 amino acids. Germline V gene lookup returns CDR1 SQVTM and CDR2 ANQGSEA. CDR3 DNA: TGCAGCGCCCTAAGGGAGGGTGGAACCGGGGAGCTGTTTTTT. It codes for CSALREGGTGELFF.

The V and J genes are TRBV7-9 and TRBJ2-3, with 9 bases that match TRBD1. Trimming cost V 3 bases and J 1 base; bases outside gene matches: 5. The CDR3 spans 16 residues. Germline V gene sequence: CDR1 SEHNR, CDR2 FQNEAQ (reference sequence). Here the CDR3 DNA reads TGTGCCAGCAGCTTGCCGAGACAGGGGGGCACAGATACGCAGTATTTT. It specifies CASSLPRQGGTDTQYF.

Here the CDR3 DNA reads TGTGCCAGCAGTTTATTCGGGGCAGGGTACGAGCAGTACTTC. Encoded protein: CASSLFGAGYEQYF. This chain joins TRBV27 and TRBJ2-7; D tentatively reads TRBD1 or TRBD2 (5 bases each). Trimming removed 1 base from V and 4 bases from J, with 11 bases in between. Germline CDR1 is MNHEY and CDR2 is SMNVEV (reference sequence). The CDR3 loop spans 14 amino acids.

The chain uses TRBV7-2 and TRBJ2-7; 9 nucleotides match TRBD2. V lost 1 base, J lost 2 bases, and 6 bases stayed unmatched. CDR1 is SGHTA and CDR2 is FQGNSA in the germline V gene. The CDR3 runs to 16 residues. CDR3 region: CASSLEGSSGTYEQYF. DNA for the CDR3: TGTGCCAGCAGCTTAGAGGGGTCTAGCGGGACCTACGAGCAGTACTTC.

The rearrangement joins TRBV5-1 to TRBJ2-3, with D perhaps matching TRBD2 (5 bases). Germline V CDR1 and CDR2: SGHRS, YFSETQ. V was cut by 0 bases and J by 5 bases, with 16 bases left in between. The CDR3 contains 16 residues. CDR3 sequence reads: CASSLGYRTDIDTQYF. CDR3 bases: TGCGCCAGCAGCTTGGGATATCGGACTGACATAGATACGCAGTATTTT.

The rearrangement uses TRBV12-5 and TRBJ2-2; tentatively, D is TRBD1 (6 bases). V gave up 1 base and J gave up 2 bases, with 11 bases separating them. The CDR3 is 16 residues long. Looked up from germline, CDR1 is LGHNT and CDR2 is FRNRAP. The CDR3 sequence is CASGLAAGTNTGELFF. CDR3 nucleotide sequence: TGTGCTAGTGGTTTGGCAGCCGGGACAAACACCGGGGAGCTGTTTTTT.

The rearrangement uses TRBV19 and TRBJ1-4; tentative D call: TRBD1 (5 bases). The germline V gene has CDR1 LNHDA and CDR2 SQIVND (reference sequence). The length of the CDR3 is 15 residues. Trimming left V 4 bases short and J 8 bases short, with 17 bases between. CDR3 sequence: CASSRRDRLLEKLFF. The CDR3 DNA is TGTGCCAGTAGTAGAAGGGACCGTCTTTTGGAAAAACTGTTTTTT.

V usage is TRBV29-1 and J usage is TRBJ2-4, with D possibly TRBD2 on 5 matching bases. In germline, CDR1 is SQVTM, CDR2 ANQGSEA. V shed 1 base and J shed 7 bases, with 14 bases lying between them. The CDR3 covers 14 residues. In DNA, the CDR3 is TGCAGCGTTGAAGTAGGGAGAGTCGGGAACATTCAGTACTTC. It translates to CSVEVGRVGNIQYF.

J is TRBJ2-7 and V is TRBV5-1; 9 bases are shared with TRBD1. The trim removed 4 bases at V and 2 bases at J, leaving 7 bases unmatched. The CDR3 has 15 amino acids. Germline values: CDR1 SGHRS, CDR2 YFSETQ. As DNA, the CDR3 is TGCGCCAGCAGCACTTGGACAGGGGAGACCTACGAGCAGTACTTC. Protein: CASSTWTGETYEQYF. The full variable domain, with the rest looked up from reference TRBV5-1 and TRBJ2-7, is KAGVTQTPRYLIKTRGQQVTLSCSPISGHRSVSWYQQTPGQGLQFLFEYFSETQRNKGNFPGRFSGRQFSNSRSEMNVSTLELGDSALYLCASSTWTGETYEQYFGPGTRLTVT.

The gene calls are TRBV19 and TRBJ2-2; D is possibly TRBD2 (6 bases). V shed 3 bases and J shed 0 bases, with 11 bases lying between them. The CDR3 runs 16 residues. The germline CDR1 and CDR2 sequences are LNHDA and SQIVND (reference sequence). CDR3 sequence reads: CASSIDQRANTGELFF. The CDR3, as DNA: TGTGCCAGTAGTATTGACCAGCGGGCGAACACCGGGGAGCTGTTTTTT.

This sequence joins TRBV5-1 and TRBJ1-1, with D uncertain. This CDR3 has 14 residues. Trimming removed 4 bases at V and 1 base at J, with 11 bases between. Germline CDR1 is SGHRS and CDR2 is YFSETQ. CDR3 amino acids: CASSLTYTNTEAFF. The CDR3 coding sequence is TGCGCCAGCAGCCTAACCTACACGAACACTGAAGCTTTCTTT.

This clone was picked up one time. The chain couples TRBV12-1 to TRBJ2-1; the DNA was not compared with TRBD2, the D call given in the table. TRBV12-1 counts as a pseudogene. The CDR3 spans 15 residues. The CDR3 DNA follows: TGTGCCAGCAGCTCGCGACTAGCGGGAGGGAATGAGCAGTTCTTC. As protein: CASSSRLAGGNEQFF.

The rearrangement joins TRBV6-5 to TRBJ2-1; tentative D call: TRBD2 (6 bases). This CDR3 is 13 amino acids long. In germline, CDR1 is MNHEY, CDR2 SVGAGI. The V end lost 6 bases, the J end lost 6 bases, and 12 bases lay between the germline ends. CDR3 nucleotide sequence: TGTGCCAGCAGGTGGGCAGCGGGCAATGAGCAGTTCTTC. Its translation: CASRWAAGNEQFF.

V is TRBV28 and J is TRBJ1-5; TRBD1 agrees at 7 bases. V lost 5 bases, J lost 4 bases, and 8 bases stayed unmatched. Germline values: CDR1 MDHEN, CDR2 SYDVKM. This CDR3 spans 15 amino acids. CDR3: CASSGSDRINQPQHF. The CDR3 DNA reads as TGTGCCAGCAGTGGATCGGACAGGATTAATCAGCCCCAGCATTTT.

This chain joins TRBV5-4 and TRBJ2-1, with TRBD2 matching over 9 bases. V lost 1 base to trimming and J lost 2 bases; unmatched junction nucleotides: 4. The CDR3 runs to 16 residues. Germline V gives CDR1 SGHNT, CDR2 YYREEE (reference sequence). For the CDR3, the DNA is TGTGCCAGCAGCTTGTCAAGCGGGAGGACCTACAATGAGCAGTTCTTC. Residues: CASSLSSGRTYNEQFF.

This chain uses TRBV21-1 with TRBJ1-4. TRBV21-1 is termed a pseudogene. This CDR3 has 16 residues. CDR3 in amino acids: CASSPYRDRDNEKLFF. As DNA, the CDR3 is TGTGCCAGCAGCCCGTACCGGGACCGAGATAATGAAAAACTGTTTTTT.

The V gene is TRBV27, the J gene TRBJ2-7; 11 positions agree with TRBD1. The CDR3 contains 16 residues. Trimming cost V 4 bases and J 3 bases; bases outside gene matches: 8. The germline V gene has CDR1 MNHEY and CDR2 SMNVEV (reference sequence). CDR3 DNA: TGTGCCAGCAGTTCCCAGGGGGGACAGGGGGTCTACGAGCAGTACTTC. This gives the protein CASSSQGGQGVYEQYF.

The chain links TRBV7-6 to TRBJ2-3; TRBD2 aligns across 7 bases. Germline V CDR1 and CDR2: SGHVS, FNYEAQ. CDR3 size: 15 residues. Unmatched junction bases numbered 7, after V lost 0 bases and J lost 7 bases. In DNA form, the CDR3 reads TGTGCCAGCAGCTTAGCGGACCGGGACTACCATACGCAGTATTTT. Translating gives CASSLADRDYHTQYF.

V is TRBV19 and J is TRBJ2-5; TRBD1 matches at 9 bases. The length of the CDR3 is 15 residues. Per germline, CDR1 LNHDA and CDR2 SQIVND (reference sequence). V lost 7 bases and J lost 2; bases outside the gene matches: 8. This chain's CDR3 is CASTPTDRGQETQYF. The DNA for the CDR3 is TGTGCCAGTACCCCAACGGACAGGGGTCAAGAGACCCAGTACTTC.

This clone was found a few times. The CDR3 region is CASSPTSASTGELFF. The CDR3 DNA follows: TGTGCCAGCAGCCCTACTAGCGCGTCCACCGGGGAGCTGTTTTTT. V and J are TRBV7-2 and TRBJ2-2, with 7 bases lining up with TRBD2. Losses at the gene ends were 5 bases for V and 4 bases for J; bases not matched to a gene: 7. The length of the CDR3 is 15 residues. Germline CDR1 SGHTA, CDR2 FQGNSA.

This chain links TRBV9 with TRBJ2-7, with D possibly called TRBD1 or TRBD2 (5 bases each). The CDR3 consists of 14 residues. Per germline, CDR1 SGDLS and CDR2 YYNGEE. V was pared by 3 bases and J by 0 bases, with 10 bases between. As DNA, the CDR3 is TGTGCCAGCAGCGCCGGGACCCGCTCCTACGAGCAGTACTTC. Protein product: CASSAGTRSYEQYF.